The present TCR beta chain was sequenced within a study of cytomegalovirus exposure and HLA in healthy donors. The wider study: Early released data comprised 80 million to 90 million unique TCRs from HLA-typed donors.

The CDR3 runs to 14 residues. V shed 1 base and J shed 2 bases, with 9 bases lying between them. Germline V gene lookup returns CDR1 SGHVS and CDR2 FNYEAQ. Study observations and caveats: Reports credit the classifier with highly specific, highly sensitive diagnosis of cytomegalovirus status. In an earlier analysis, in about 530 donors, most V segments appeared productive either ~90% or ~30% of the time.

On this clone itself: The antigen is not known.

Use of 60 Vbeta and 13 Jbeta primers characterized the PCR. Assay used: immunoSEQ multiplex PCR; TCRdb lists only in-frame clones, some missing. The sample holds around 160,000 clones, around three quarters seen once. This clonotype originated in a woman aged 40-49 years in good health and CMV-seronegative. Sample: PBMCs. V gene TRBV7-6 combines with J gene TRBJ2-7, with D perhaps TRBD2 (6 bases). The CDR3 protein is CASSLEEGTYEQYF. The CDR3 coding sequence is TGTGCCAGCAGCTTAGAGGAGGGGACCTACGAGCAGTACTTC.